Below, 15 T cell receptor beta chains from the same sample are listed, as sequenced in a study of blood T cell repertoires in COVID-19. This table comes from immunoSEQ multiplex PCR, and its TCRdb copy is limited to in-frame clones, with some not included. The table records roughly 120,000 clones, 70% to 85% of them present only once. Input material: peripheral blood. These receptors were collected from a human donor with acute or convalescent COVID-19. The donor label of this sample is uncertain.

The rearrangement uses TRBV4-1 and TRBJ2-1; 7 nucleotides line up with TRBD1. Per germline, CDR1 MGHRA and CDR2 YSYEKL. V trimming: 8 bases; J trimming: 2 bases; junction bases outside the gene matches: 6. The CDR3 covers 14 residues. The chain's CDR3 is CASGPGQAYNEQFF. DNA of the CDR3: TGCGCCAGCGGCCCAGGACAGGCCTACAATGAGCAGTTCTTC.

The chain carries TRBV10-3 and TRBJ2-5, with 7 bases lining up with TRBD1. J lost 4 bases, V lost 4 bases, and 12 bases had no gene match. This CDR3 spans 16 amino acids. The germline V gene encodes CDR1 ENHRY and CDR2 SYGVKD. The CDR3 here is CAISAFDREFVETQYF. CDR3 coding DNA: TGTGCCATCAGTGCCTTTGACAGGGAGTTTGTAGAGACCCAGTACTTC.

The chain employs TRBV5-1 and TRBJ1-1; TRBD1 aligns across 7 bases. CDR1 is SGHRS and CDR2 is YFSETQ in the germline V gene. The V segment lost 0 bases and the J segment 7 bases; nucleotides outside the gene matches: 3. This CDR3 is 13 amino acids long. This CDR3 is CASSLGQGGEAFF. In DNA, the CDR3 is TGCGCCAGCAGCTTGGGACAGGGTGGTGAAGCTTTCTTT. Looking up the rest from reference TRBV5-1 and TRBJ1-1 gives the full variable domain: KAGVTQTPRYLIKTRGQQVTLSCSPISGHRSVSWYQQTPGQGLQFLFEYFSETQRNKGNFPGRFSGRQFSNSRSEMNVSTLELGDSALYLCASSLGQGGEAFFGQGTRLTVV.

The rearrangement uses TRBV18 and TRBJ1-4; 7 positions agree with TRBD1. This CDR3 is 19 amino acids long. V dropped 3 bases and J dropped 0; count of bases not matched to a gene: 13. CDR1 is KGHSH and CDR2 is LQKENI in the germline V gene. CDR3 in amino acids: CASSPGTAIRGATNEKLFF. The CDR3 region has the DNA TGTGCCAGCTCACCCGGGACAGCTATTCGAGGGGCAACTAATGAAAAACTGTTTTTT. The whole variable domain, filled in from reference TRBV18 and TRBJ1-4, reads NAGVMQNPRHLVRRRGQEARLRCSPMKGHSHVYWYRQLPEEGLKFMVYLQKENIIDESGMPKERFSAEFPKEGPSILRIQQVVRGDSAAYFCASSPGTAIRGATNEKLFFGSGTQLSVL.

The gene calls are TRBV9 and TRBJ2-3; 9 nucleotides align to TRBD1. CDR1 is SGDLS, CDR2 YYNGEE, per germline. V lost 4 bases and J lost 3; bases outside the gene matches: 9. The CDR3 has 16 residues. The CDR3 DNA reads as TGTGCCAGCAGCTTAAACCGGGACAGGGTGACAGATACGCAGTATTTT. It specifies CASSLNRDRVTDTQYF.

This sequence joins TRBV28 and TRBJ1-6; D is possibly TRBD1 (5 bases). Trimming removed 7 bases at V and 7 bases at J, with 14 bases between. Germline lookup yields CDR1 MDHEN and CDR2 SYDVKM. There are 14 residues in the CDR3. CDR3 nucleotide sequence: TGTGCCAGCACCCCTGGGGCGGTCAATTCACCCCTCCACTTT. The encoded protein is CASTPGAVNSPLHF.

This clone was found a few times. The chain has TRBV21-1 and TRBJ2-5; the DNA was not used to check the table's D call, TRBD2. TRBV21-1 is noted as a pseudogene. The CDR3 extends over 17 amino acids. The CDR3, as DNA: TGTGCCAGCAGCAAAGCCAGAGGGTTGGGCGCACAAGAGACCCAGTACTTC. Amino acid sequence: CASSKARGLGAQETQYF.

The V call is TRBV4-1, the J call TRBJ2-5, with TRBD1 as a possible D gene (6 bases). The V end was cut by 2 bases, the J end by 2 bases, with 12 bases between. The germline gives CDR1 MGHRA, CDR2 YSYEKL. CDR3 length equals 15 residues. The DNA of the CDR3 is TGCGCCAGCAGCCAACGTACAGGGTTTCAAGAGACCCAGTACTTC. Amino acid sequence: CASSQRTGFQETQYF.

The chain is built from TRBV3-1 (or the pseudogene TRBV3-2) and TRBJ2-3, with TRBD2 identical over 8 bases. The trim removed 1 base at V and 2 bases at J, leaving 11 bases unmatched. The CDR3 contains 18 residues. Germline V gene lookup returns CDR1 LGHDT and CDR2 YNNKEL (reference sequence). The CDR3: CASSQGPGTRALTDTQYF. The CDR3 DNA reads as TGTGCCAGCAGCCAAGGACCTGGGACTAGAGCCCTCACAGATACGCAGTATTTT.

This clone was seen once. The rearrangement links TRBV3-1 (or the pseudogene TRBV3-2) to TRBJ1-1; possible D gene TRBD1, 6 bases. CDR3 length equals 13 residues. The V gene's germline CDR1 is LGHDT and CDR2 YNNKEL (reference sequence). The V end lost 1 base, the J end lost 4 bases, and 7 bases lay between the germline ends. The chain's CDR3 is CASSQAGVTEAFF. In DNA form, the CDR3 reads TGTGCCAGCAGCCAAGCAGGGGTCACTGAAGCTTTCTTT.

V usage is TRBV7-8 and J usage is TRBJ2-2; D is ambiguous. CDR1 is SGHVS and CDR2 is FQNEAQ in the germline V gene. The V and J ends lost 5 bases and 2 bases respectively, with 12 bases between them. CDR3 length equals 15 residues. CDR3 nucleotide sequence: TGTGCCAGCAGCCTAAAAACATTAAACACCGGGGAGCTGTTTTTT. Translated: CASSLKTLNTGELFF. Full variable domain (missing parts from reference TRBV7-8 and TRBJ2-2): GAGVSQSPRYKVAKRGQDVALRCDPISGHVSLFWYQQALGQGPEFLTYFQNEAQLDKSGLPSDRFFAERPEGSVSTLKIQRTQQEDSAVYLCASSLKTLNTGELFFGEGSRLTVL.

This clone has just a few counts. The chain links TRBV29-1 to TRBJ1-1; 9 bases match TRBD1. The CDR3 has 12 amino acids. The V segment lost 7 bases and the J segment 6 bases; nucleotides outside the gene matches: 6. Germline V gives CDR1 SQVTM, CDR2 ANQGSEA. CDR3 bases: TGCAGCGCCGGACAGGGGCGCTCTGAAGCTTTCTTT. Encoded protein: CSAGQGRSEAFF. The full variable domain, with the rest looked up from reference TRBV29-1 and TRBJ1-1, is SAVISQKPSRDICQRGTSLTIQCQVDSQVTMMFWYRQQPGQSLTLIATANQGSEATYESGFVIDKFPISRPNLTFSTLTVSNMSPEDSSIYLCSAGQGRSEAFFGQGTRLTVV.

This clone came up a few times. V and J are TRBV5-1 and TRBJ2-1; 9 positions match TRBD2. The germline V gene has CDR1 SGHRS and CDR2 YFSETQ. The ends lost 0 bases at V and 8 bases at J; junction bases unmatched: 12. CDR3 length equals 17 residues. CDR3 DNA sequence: TGCGCCAGCAGCTTGGCGCCTTCGCGGGGGGGCCGGCATGAGCAGTTCTTC. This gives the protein CASSLAPSRGGRHEQFF.

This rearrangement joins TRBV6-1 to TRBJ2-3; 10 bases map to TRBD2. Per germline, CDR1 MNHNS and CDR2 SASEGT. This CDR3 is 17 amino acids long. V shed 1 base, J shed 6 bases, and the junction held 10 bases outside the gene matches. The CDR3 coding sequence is TGTGCCAGCAGTGAAGTGCTAGCGGGGGTTCGGAGGGATACGCAGTATTTT. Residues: CASSEVLAGVRRDTQYF.

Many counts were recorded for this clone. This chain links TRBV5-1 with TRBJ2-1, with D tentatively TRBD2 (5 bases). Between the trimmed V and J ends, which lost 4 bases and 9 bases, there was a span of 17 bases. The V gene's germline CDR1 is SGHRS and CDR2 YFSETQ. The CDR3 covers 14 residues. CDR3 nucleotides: TGCGCCAGCAGCAGCGCCGGGGTATTGCGTGAGCAGTTCTTC. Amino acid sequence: CASSSAGVLREQFF.